The clone carrying this T cell receptor beta chain turned up a few times. The data stem from a study of identical twins. The CDR3 sequence is 18 residues long. CDR1 is SGHKS, CDR2 YYEKEE, per germline (reference sequence). Trimming removed 0 bases from V and 7 bases from J; junction bases left unmatched: 13. Via MiXCR, TCRdb re-called the 5' RACE reads, giving one row per CDR3 protein. The sample shows hundreds of thousands of distinct CDR3 sequences, approximately 13% of them seen only once. These data were also filed under a second study, of yellow fever vaccine responses in identical twins.

The specimen was PBMCs. The chain is built from TRBV5-5 and TRBJ2-1, with 10 bases aligning to TRBD2. This TCR was recovered from a woman younger than 35 in good health. The CDR3 region has the DNA TGTGCCAGCAGCTTGGTTTTAATTAGCGGGAGGATCGGAAATGAGCAGTTCTTC. Its protein is CASSLVLISGRIGNEQFF.